Below are 3 T cell receptor beta chains sequenced from a single sample in a study of cytotoxic CD8 clonotypes in ibrutinib-treated CLL. Assay: immunoSEQ multiplex PCR; the TCRdb copy retains only in-frame clones and omits some. The data show some 130,000 clones, approximately 90% seen once. The sequencing used PBMCs, collected after 12 months of ibrutinib treatment. These receptors were obtained from a human donor with chronic lymphocytic leukemia.

The V call is TRBV13, the J call TRBJ2-7; TRBD1 might be the D (6 bases). This CDR3 is 16 amino acids long. Trimming took 6 bases from V and 1 from J, leaving 19 bases between them. CDR1 is PRHDT and CDR2 is FYEKMQ in the germline V gene (reference sequence). The CDR3 DNA reads as TGTGCCAGCAGTCCGAAAGGGACAAATCCGTCCTACGAGCAGTACTTC. This encodes CASSPKGTNPSYEQYF.

The V and J genes are TRBV21-1 and TRBJ2-7; TRBD1 is the table's D call, not checked against the DNA. TRBV21-1 is recorded as a pseudogene. CDR3 length equals 19 residues. This chain's CDR3 is CASSLRHKMTGKLTYEQYF. DNA for the CDR3: TGTGCCAGCAGCCTTCGACATAAAATGACAGGGAAGCTCACCTACGAGCAGTACTTC.

The J gene is TRBJ2-7, the V gene TRBV15, with TRBD2 identical over 10 bases. The CDR3 contains 17 residues. Looked up from germline, CDR1 is LNHNV and CDR2 is YYDKDF (reference sequence). With 0 bases clipped from V and 4 bases from J, the junction kept 9 bases outside the gene matches. The CDR3 loop reads CATSRDLGGLAKYEQYF. CDR3 bases: TGTGCCACCAGCAGAGATCTGGGGGGACTAGCGAAATACGAGCAGTACTTC.